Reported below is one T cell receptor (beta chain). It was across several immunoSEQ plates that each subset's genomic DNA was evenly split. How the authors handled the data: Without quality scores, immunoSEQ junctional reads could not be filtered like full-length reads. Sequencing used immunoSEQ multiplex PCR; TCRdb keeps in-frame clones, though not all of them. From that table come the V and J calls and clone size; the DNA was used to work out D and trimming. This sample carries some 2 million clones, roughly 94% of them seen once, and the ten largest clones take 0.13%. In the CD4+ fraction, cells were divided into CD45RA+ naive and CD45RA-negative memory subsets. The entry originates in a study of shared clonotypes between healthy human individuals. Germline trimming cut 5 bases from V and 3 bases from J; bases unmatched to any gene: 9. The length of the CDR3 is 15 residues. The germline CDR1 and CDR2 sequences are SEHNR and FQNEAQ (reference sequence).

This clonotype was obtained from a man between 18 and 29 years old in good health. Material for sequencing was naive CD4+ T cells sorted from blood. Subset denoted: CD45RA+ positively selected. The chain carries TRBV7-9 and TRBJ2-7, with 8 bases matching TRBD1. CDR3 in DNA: TGTGCCAGCAGCAGCCAGGGACAGGCAAACTACGAGCAGTACTTC. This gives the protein CASSSQGQANYEQYF. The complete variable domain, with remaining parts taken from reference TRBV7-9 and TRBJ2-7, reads DTGVSQNPRHKITKRGQNVTFRCDPISEHNRLYWYRQTLGQGPEFLTYFQNEAQLEKSRLLSDRFSAERPKGSFSTLEIQRTEQGDSAMYLCASSSQGQANYEQYFGPGTRLTVT.